A single sample gave rise to the 13 T cell receptor beta chains below, sequenced in a study of neoadjuvant anti-PD-1 for oral cavity cancer. Measured with immunoSEQ multiplex PCR; TCRdb has only the in-frame clones, and not every one. The profile shows about 13,000 clones, roughly two thirds of them singletons. The starting material was PBMCs, obtained before nivolumab (anti-PD-1) treatment. These receptors were taken from a person between 35 and 79 years old with oral cavity squamous cell carcinoma.

A few counts support this clone. This sequence joins TRBV28 and TRBJ1-2; possible D gene TRBD1, 5 bases. Trimming cost V 6 bases and J 3 bases, with 14 bases left between them. Germline assignment: CDR1 MDHEN and CDR2 SYDVKM. The CDR3 is 14 amino acids. The CDR3 DNA reads as TGTGCCAGCAGGGATCAGGGAGCATACTATGGCTACACCTTC. It is translated as CASRDQGAYYGYTF.

This clone was recorded a few times. The CDR3 nucleotides are TGTGCCAGTTCTCCGGGCAGGGGGCTGGGGGAGCAGTACTTC. This gives the protein CASSPGRGLGEQYF. The V gene is TRBV19, the J gene TRBJ2-7; 8 nucleotides align to TRBD1. Germline CDR1 is LNHDA and CDR2 is SQIVND (reference sequence). Losses at the gene ends were 8 bases for V and 7 bases for J; bases not matched to a gene: 13. The CDR3 is 14 amino acids.

This clone was observed a handful of times. This chain joins TRBV13 and TRBJ1-5, with 7 nucleotides matching TRBD1. Trimming took 0 bases from V and 3 from J; bases not matched to a gene: 8. Germline CDR1 is PRHDT and CDR2 is FYEKMQ (reference sequence). CDR3 length: 17 residues. The CDR3 DNA reads as TGTGCCAGCAGCTTAGGAGGAGGAGACAGGGACAATCAGCCCCAGCATTTT. Its translation is CASSLGGGDRDNQPQHF.

This chain joins TRBV10-3 and TRBJ1-2; 9 nucleotides line up with TRBD1. There are 13 residues in the CDR3. The germline gives CDR1 ENHRY, CDR2 SYGVKD. With V trimmed by 6 bases and J by 8 bases, 7 bases remained unmatched. Here the CDR3 DNA reads TGTGCCATCAGAGGACAGGGGTTGGACGGCTACACCTTC. As protein: CAIRGQGLDGYTF.

This chain links TRBV4-2 with TRBJ1-1; maybe TRBD1 (5 bases). The CDR3 consists of 15 residues. Per germline, CDR1 LGHNA and CDR2 YNFKEQ. V gave up 1 base and J gave up 0 bases, with 9 bases separating them. This CDR3 is CASSQVGHMNTEAFF. As DNA, the CDR3 is TGTGCCAGCAGCCAAGTCGGACATATGAACACTGAAGCTTTCTTT.

The chain uses TRBV18 and TRBJ2-3; no firm D call. Trimming shortened V by 1 base and J by 0 bases, and 11 bases separated the two germline ends. The CDR3 is 16 residues long. Per germline, CDR1 KGHSH and CDR2 LQKENI. The CDR3 nucleotides read TGTGCCAGCTCACCACTTATCAGGCGAAGCACAGATACGCAGTATTTT. It yields the protein CASSPLIRRSTDTQYF.

The chain couples TRBV9 to TRBJ1-5; tentatively, D is TRBD1 (5 bases). V lost 2 bases and J 2 bases, leaving 11 bases between the germline ends. The CDR3 consists of 15 residues. Looked up from germline, CDR1 is SGDLS and CDR2 is YYNGEE. In DNA, the CDR3 is TGTGCCAGCAGCGTGGGGGGTCTTCGCAATCAGCCCCAGCATTTT. As protein: CASSVGGLRNQPQHF.

The rearrangement joins TRBV15 to TRBJ1-2, with D perhaps matching TRBD1 (5 bases). Trimming cost V 0 bases and J 4 bases, with 12 bases left between them. Germline V gene data show CDR1 as LNHNV and CDR2 as YYDKDF (reference sequence). CDR3 length equals 15 residues. The CDR3 DNA sequence: TGTGCCACCAGCAGAGATAAGGGAGGGGCCTATGGCTACACCTTC. This sequence encodes CATSRDKGGAYGYTF.

This clone showed up just once. The genes are TRBV7-2 and TRBJ1-2, with D hard to call. CDR1 is SGHTA and CDR2 is FQGNSA in the germline V gene. With 5 bases removed from V and 7 bases from J, the gap between germline ends came to 14 bases. The CDR3 loop spans 13 amino acids. DNA of the CDR3: TGTGCCAGCAGCCGGCCCCCCCTATTTGGCTACACCTTC. This translates into CASSRPPLFGYTF.

The chain joins TRBV7-9 to TRBJ1-2; no definite D call. Trimming cost V 1 base and J 7 bases, with 19 bases left between them. This CDR3 has 16 amino acids. Per the germline V gene, CDR1 is SEHNR and CDR2 is FQNEAQ (reference sequence). This CDR3 reads CASSLEMQALDRGYTF. CDR3 coding DNA: TGTGCCAGCAGCTTAGAAATGCAGGCGCTTGACCGTGGCTACACCTTC.

The chain carries TRBV18 and TRBJ2-7; TRBD1 might be the D (6 bases). CDR1 and CDR2 from the germline V gene are KGHSH and LQKENI. This CDR3 is 15 amino acids long. Trimming removed 2 bases from V and 4 bases from J, with 15 bases in between. The CDR3 loop is CASSPSPQGKYEQYF. DNA for the CDR3: TGTGCCAGCTCACCATCACCGCAGGGGAAATACGAGCAGTACTTC.

This rearrangement joins TRBV9 to TRBJ1-3; perhaps TRBD1 as D (6 bases). V lost 0 bases and J lost 4, with 8 bases in between. Germline CDR1 SGDLS, CDR2 YYNGEE. The CDR3 is 14 residues long. The CDR3 nucleotides read TGTGCCAGCAGCGTAGCAGGGGCCGGAAACACCATATATTTT. Protein sequence: CASSVAGAGNTIYF.

In its sample, this clone was seen a few times. The V call is TRBV5-1, the J call TRBJ1-3; D uncertain. This CDR3 has 16 residues. Trimming took 0 bases from V and 0 from J, leaving 10 bases between them. Germline assignment: CDR1 SGHRS and CDR2 YFSETQ. This CDR3 is CASSLAGRSSGNTIYF. The CDR3 coding sequence is TGCGCCAGCAGCTTGGCCGGCAGGAGCTCTGGAAACACCATATATTTT.